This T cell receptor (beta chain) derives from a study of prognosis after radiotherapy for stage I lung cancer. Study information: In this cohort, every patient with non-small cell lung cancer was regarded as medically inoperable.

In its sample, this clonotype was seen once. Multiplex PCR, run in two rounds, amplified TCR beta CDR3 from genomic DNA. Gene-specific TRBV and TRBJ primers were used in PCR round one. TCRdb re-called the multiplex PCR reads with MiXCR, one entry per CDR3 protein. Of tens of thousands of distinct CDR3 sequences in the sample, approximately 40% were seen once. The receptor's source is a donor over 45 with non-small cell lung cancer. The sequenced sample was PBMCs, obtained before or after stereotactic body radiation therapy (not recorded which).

The chain's CDR3 is CASSLSGQARNEKLFF. The CDR3 DNA reads as TGTGCCAGCAGCCTATCGGGACAGGCACGGAATGAAAAACTGTTTTTT. The rearrangement joins TRBV4-2 to TRBJ1-4; 8 bases align to TRBD1. Unmatched junction bases numbered 9, after V lost 4 bases and J lost 5 bases. The germline V gene has CDR1 LGHNA and CDR2 YNFKEQ. This CDR3 is built from 16 residues.